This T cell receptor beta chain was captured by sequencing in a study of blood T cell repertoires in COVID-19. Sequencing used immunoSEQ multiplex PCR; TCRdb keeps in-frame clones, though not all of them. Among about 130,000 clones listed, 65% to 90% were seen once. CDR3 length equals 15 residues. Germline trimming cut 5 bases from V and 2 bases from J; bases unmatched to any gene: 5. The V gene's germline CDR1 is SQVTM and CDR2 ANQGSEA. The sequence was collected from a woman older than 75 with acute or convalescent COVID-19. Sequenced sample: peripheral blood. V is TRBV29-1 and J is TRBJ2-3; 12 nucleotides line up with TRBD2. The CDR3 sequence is CSVTSSGGATDTQYF. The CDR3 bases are TGCAGCGTTACCTCTAGCGGGGGGGCCACAGATACGCAGTATTTT.